The 9 T cell receptor beta chains below come from one sample, sequenced in a study of cytomegalovirus exposure and HLA in healthy donors (dated by TCRdb to the late 2010s). Library generation was performed with the immunoSEQ multiplex PCR assay. A mixture of 60 forward primers for TCR Vbeta segments and 13 reverse primers for TCR Jbeta segments was used in the multiplex PCR. Imported from immuneACCESS, the table was reduced by TCRdb to in-frame sequences with V and J called. These copies leave out some clones; in studies compared against another copy, an unresolved V gene accounts for under half, and the cause of the remainder is not known. This sample comprises approximately 200,000 clones, over 60% of them detected only once. The ten top clones hold about a sixth of the sample. The source material was PBMCs. The receptors derive from a man between 40 and 49 years old in good health and CMV-seronegative.

This clone was found a few times. V gene TRBV7-8 combines with J gene TRBJ2-5, with 7 bases fitting TRBD1. The V and J ends lost 7 bases and 2 bases, in that order; junction bases with no gene match: 7. The CDR3 covers 14 residues. From germline, CDR1 is SGHVS and CDR2 FQNEAQ. The CDR3 DNA reads as TGTGCCAGCACTACTAGGGGGCTTCAAGAGACCCAGTACTTC. Protein: CASTTRGLQETQYF.

The CDR3 bases are TGTGCCAGCAGCTTAGGGGGGACAGGGGGTGCCCTGCGGACCCAGTACTTC. Amino acids: CASSLGGTGGALRTQYF. V usage is TRBV7-2 and J usage is TRBJ2-5, with 11 bases identical to TRBD1. From germline, CDR1 is SGHTA and CDR2 FQGNSA. The CDR3 is made up of 17 amino acids. J was trimmed by 7 bases and V by 1 base; bases with no gene match: 11.

The genes are TRBV7-9 and TRBJ2-7; 10 nucleotides match TRBD1. CDR1 is SEHNR and CDR2 is FQNEAQ in the germline V gene (reference sequence). V shed 4 bases, J shed 5 bases, and the junction held 11 bases outside the gene matches. This CDR3 contains 16 residues. CDR3 sequence (DNA): TGTGCCAGCAGCTCTAAAAGCGGGACAGGGGTGGACGAGCAGTACTTC. As protein: CASSSKSGTGVDEQYF. Filled out from reference TRBV7-9 and TRBJ2-7, the complete variable domain reads DTGVSQNPRHKITKRGQNVTFRCDPISEHNRLYWYRQTLGQGPEFLTYFQNEAQLEKSRLLSDRFSAERPKGSFSTLEIQRTEQGDSAMYLCASSSKSGTGVDEQYFGPGTRLTVT.

The chain uses TRBV5-6 and TRBJ2-7, with unresolved D. CDR1 SGHDT and CDR2 YYEEEE come from the germline V gene. Trimming shortened V by 1 base and J by 2 bases, and 10 bases separated the two germline ends. This CDR3 is 14 amino acids long. The CDR3 loop reads CASSLYPETYEQYF. The CDR3 DNA reads TGTGCCAGCAGCTTGTACCCAGAAACCTACGAGCAGTACTTC. Combining the CDR3 with reference TRBV5-6 and TRBJ2-7 gives the whole variable domain DAGVTQSPTHLIKTRGQQVTLRCSPKSGHDTVSWYQQALGQGPQFIFQYYEEEERQRGNFPDRFSGHQFPNYSSELNVNALLLGDSALYLCASSLYPETYEQYFGPGTRLTVT.

The chain recombines TRBV27 with TRBJ2-5; 13 nucleotides align to TRBD2. Germline lookup yields CDR1 MNHEY and CDR2 SMNVEV (reference sequence). V lost 6 bases and J lost 4; bases outside the gene matches: 14. This CDR3 region has 18 residues. The CDR3 loop reads CASSLKGTSGATGETQYF. The CDR3 DNA follows: TGTGCCAGCAGCCTAAAGGGGACTAGCGGGGCTACGGGAGAGACCCAGTACTTC.

The chain employs TRBV1 and TRBJ2-7; the table assigns TRBD1, which was not confirmed against the DNA. TRBV1 constitutes a pseudogene. The CDR3 extends over 18 amino acids. CDR3 region: CTSSQEGRGQESSYEQYF. DNA of the CDR3: TGCACCAGCAGCCAAGAGGGCCGAGGACAGGAGTCCTCCTACGAGCAGTACTTC.

The chain recombines TRBV5-1 with TRBJ1-1; D may be TRBD1 (6 bases). Deletions cut 4 bases from V and 1 base from J, with 14 bases between. This CDR3 region has 15 residues. Germline CDR1 is SGHRS and CDR2 is YFSETQ. In DNA, the CDR3 is TGCGCCAGCAGCGCGCTTCCGGGACAGAACACTGAAGCTTTCTTT. Translating gives CASSALPGQNTEAFF.

The chain joins TRBV18 to TRBJ2-1; 8 bases agree with TRBD2. The length of the CDR3 is 16 residues. V shed 5 bases and J 3 bases; nucleotides not matched to a gene: 9. Germline V gene lookup returns CDR1 KGHSH and CDR2 LQKENI. The CDR3 here is CASSKASGRGYNEQFF. The CDR3 DNA reads TGTGCCAGCTCAAAGGCTAGCGGGCGAGGCTACAATGAGCAGTTCTTC. The complete variable domain, with remaining parts taken from reference TRBV18 and TRBJ2-1, reads NAGVMQNPRHLVRRRGQEARLRCSPMKGHSHVYWYRQLPEEGLKFMVYLQKENIIDESGMPKERFSAEFPKEGPSILRIQQVVRGDSAAYFCASSKASGRGYNEQFFGPGTRLTVL.

Only a few counts were recorded for this clone. Its ends do not fully match the called genes, so a read error is possible. The chain links TRBV18 to TRBJ1-4; D gene unclear. CDR3 size: 14 residues. In germline, CDR1 is KGHSH, CDR2 LQKENI. CDR3 in amino acids: CASAPLDRREKLFF. CDR3 sequence (DNA): TGTGCCAGCGCACCTTTAGACCGGAGGGAAAAACTGTTTTTT.